The T cell receptor beta chain under discussion was sequenced for a study of cytomegalovirus exposure and HLA in healthy donors. Study observations and caveats: Presence/absence results assume similar sequencing depth per donor, which may not hold. A prior analysis recorded that most TCR beta V segments were productive about 87% or about 30% of the time. Because they were indistinguishable, some V segments, including TRBV6-2 and TRBV6-3, were excluded. An analysis was carried out at a later point. It showed that HLA-associated TCR beta chains were more clonally expanded than equally common non-associated chains.

The V end was cut by 7 bases, the J end by 7 bases, with 20 bases between. Germline V gene sequence: CDR1 SGHRS, CDR2 YFSETQ. The CDR3 totals 15 residues. It was with 60 Vbeta and 13 Jbeta primers that the PCR ran. TCRdb's table, derived via immunoSEQ multiplex PCR, lists solely in-frame clones and lacks some. The data contain more than 95,000 clones, approximately 72% of them singletons. This clone occurred a few times. Antigen specificity is unknown. The sequence came from a woman in her 50s in good health and CMV-seronegative. The chain has TRBV5-1 and TRBJ2-2; D possibly corresponds to TRBD2 (6 bases). The material sequenced was PBMCs. This CDR3 reads CASAAGTINGGELFF. The CDR3 DNA reads as TGCGCCAGCGCTGCGGGGACGATAAATGGCGGGGAGCTGTTTTTT.